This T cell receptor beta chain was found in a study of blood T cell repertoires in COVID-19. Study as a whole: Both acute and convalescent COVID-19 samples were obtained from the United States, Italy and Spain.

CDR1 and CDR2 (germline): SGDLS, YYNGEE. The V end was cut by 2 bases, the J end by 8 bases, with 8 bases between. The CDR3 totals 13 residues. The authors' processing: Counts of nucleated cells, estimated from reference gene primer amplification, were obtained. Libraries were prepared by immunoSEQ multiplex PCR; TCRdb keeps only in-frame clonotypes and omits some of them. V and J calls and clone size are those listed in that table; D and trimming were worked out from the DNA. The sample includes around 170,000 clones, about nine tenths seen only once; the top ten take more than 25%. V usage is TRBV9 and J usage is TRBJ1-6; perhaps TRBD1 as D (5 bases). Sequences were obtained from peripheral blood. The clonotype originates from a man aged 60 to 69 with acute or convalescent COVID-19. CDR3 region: CASSVGGDSPLHF. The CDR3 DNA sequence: TGTGCCAGCAGCGTCGGGGGGGATTCACCCCTCCACTTT. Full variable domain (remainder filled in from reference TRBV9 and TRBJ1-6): DSGVTQTPKHLITATGQRVTLRCSPRSGDLSVYWYQQSLDQGLQFLIQYYNGEERAKGNILERFSAQQFPDLHSELNLSSLELGDSALYFCASSVGGDSPLHFGNGTRLTVT.